Below, one TCR beta chain is given with its context. Its target is unknown. This specimen comes from a study of OX40 agonist ivuxolimab in advanced cancers. Study as a whole: Treatment of patients was with ivuxolimab, an agonistic anti-OX40 (CD134) antibody.

Repertoires were generated with immunoSEQ multiplex PCR, while TCRdb's copy carries only in-frame clones and drops some. The sample carries 65,000 to 80,000 clones, around 82% recorded once. General study findings and limits: In general, CD8+ T cells held more expanded clones than CD4+ did, on average.

The sequence derives from an adult with an advanced solid tumor such as melanoma, head and neck, liver or kidney cancer. The sequenced sample was CD4+ or CD8+ T cells sorted from blood, obtained in a trial of the OX40 agonist ivuxolimab.

The CDR3 loop reads CASSSMFRGEDITEAFF. The CDR3 DNA reads TGTGCCAGCAGTTCAATGTTTCGGGGGGAGGATATTACTGAAGCTTTCTTT. J is TRBJ1-1 and V is TRBV27; TRBD1 might be the D (5 bases). V was cut by 4 bases and J by 5 bases, with 23 bases left in between. CDR3 size: 17 residues. Per germline, CDR1 MNHEY and CDR2 SMNVEV (reference sequence).